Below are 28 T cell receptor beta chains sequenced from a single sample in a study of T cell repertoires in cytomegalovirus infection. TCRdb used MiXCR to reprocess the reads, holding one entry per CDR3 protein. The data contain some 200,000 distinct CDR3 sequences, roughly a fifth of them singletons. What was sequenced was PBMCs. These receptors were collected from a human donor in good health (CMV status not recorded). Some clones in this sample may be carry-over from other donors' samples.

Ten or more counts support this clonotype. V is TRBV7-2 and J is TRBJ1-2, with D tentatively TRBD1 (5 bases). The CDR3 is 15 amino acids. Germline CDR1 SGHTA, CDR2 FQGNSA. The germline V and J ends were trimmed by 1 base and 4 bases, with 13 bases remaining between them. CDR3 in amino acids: CASSLGGANIYGYTF. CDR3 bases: TGTGCCAGCAGCTTAGGTGGGGCGAACATCTATGGCTACACCTTC.

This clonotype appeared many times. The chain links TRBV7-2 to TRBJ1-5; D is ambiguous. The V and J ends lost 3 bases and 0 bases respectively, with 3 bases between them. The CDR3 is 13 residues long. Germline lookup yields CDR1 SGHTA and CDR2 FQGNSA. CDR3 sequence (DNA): TGTGCCAGCAGCTTTTCTAGCAATCAGCCCCAGCATTTT. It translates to CASSFSSNQPQHF.

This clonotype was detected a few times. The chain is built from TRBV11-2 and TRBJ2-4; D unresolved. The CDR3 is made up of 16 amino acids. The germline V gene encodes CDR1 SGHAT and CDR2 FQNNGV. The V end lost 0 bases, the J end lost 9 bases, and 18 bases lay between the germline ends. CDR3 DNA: TGTGCCAGCAGCTTAGAGGTACCTTCCTCGGGTGCCATTCAGTACTTC. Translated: CASSLEVPSSGAIQYF.

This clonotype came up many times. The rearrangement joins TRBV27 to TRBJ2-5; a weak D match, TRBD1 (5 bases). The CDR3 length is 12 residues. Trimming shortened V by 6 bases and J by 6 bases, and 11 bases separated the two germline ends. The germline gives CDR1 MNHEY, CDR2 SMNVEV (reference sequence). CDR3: CASSRDSQTQYF. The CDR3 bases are TGTGCCAGCAGCCGTGACAGCCAGACCCAGTACTTC.

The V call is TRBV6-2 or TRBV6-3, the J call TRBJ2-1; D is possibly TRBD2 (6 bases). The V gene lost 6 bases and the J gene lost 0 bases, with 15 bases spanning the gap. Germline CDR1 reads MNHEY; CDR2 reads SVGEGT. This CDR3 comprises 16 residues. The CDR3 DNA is TGTGCCAGCAGACCCCGGGACTCAAGCTCCTACAATGAGCAGTTCTTC. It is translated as CASRPRDSSSYNEQFF.

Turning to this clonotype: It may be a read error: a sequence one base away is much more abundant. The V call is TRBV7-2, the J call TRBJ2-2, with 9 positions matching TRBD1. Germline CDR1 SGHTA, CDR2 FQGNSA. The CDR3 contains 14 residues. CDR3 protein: CASSFSQGAGEMFF. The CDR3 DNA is TGTGCCAGCAGCTTTTCACAGGGGGCCGGGGAGATGTTTTTT.

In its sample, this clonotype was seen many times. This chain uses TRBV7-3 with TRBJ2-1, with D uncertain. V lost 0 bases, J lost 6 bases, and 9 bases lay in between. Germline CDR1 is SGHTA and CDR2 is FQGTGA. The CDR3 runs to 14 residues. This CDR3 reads CASSLTLQGNEQFF. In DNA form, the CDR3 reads TGTGCCAGCAGCTTAACGCTTCAAGGCAATGAGCAGTTCTTC.

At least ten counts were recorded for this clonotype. The CDR3 nucleotides are TGTGCCAGCAGGAACCGGGACAGGGGGAACTATGGCTACACCTTC. Translated, it gives CASRNRDRGNYGYTF. The chain uses TRBV6-1 and TRBJ1-2; 11 nucleotides line up with TRBD1. Per the germline V gene, CDR1 is MNHNS and CDR2 is SASEGT. This CDR3 spans 15 amino acids. The J segment lost 2 bases and the V segment lost 6 bases, leaving 5 bases of the junction unmatched.

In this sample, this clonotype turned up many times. CDR3 in DNA: TGCGCCAGCAGCCAGATGATAGGGACAGAAGCTTTCTTT. This encodes CASSQMIGTEAFF. The rearrangement links TRBV4-1 to TRBJ1-1, with D possibly being TRBD1 (6 bases). V lost 3 bases to trimming and J lost 8 bases, with 13 bases between them. Per the germline V gene, CDR1 is MGHRA and CDR2 is YSYEKL. This CDR3 is built from 13 residues.

DNA for the CDR3: TGTGCCATCAGGGGCGGGGGCCCCTACAATGAGCAGTTCTTC. Residues: CAIRGGGPYNEQFF. The chain carries TRBV10-3 and TRBJ2-1; D might be TRBD2 (7 bases). Germline values: CDR1 ENHRY, CDR2 SYGVKD. The CDR3 has 14 amino acids. V gave up 6 bases and J gave up 2 bases, with 11 bases separating them.

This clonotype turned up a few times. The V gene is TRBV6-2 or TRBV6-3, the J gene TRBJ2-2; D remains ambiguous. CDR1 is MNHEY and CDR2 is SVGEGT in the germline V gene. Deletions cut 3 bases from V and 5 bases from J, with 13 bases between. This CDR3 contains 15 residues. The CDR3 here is CASSYYDPRTGELFF. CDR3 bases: TGTGCCAGCAGTTATTACGACCCCCGAACCGGGGAGCTGTTTTTT.

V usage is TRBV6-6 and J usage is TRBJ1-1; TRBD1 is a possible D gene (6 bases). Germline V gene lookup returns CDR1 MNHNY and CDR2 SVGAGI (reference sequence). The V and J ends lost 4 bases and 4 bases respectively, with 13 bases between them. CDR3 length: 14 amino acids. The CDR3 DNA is TGTGCCAGCAGTTCCACAGGGAAGAGCACTGAAGCTTTCTTT. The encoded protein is CASSSTGKSTEAFF.

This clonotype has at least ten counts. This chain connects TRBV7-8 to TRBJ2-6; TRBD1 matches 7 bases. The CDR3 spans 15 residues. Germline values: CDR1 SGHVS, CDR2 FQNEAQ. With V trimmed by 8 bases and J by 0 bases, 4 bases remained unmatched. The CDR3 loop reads CASRRGNSGANVLTF. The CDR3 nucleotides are TGTGCCAGCCGCAGGGGGAACTCTGGGGCCAACGTCCTGACTTTC.

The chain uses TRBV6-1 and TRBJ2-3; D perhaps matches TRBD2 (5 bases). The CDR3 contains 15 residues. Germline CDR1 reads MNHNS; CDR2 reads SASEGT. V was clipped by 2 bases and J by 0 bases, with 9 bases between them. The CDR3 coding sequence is TGTGCCAGCAGTGAAATAGGACTGAGCACAGATACGCAGTATTTT. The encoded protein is CASSEIGLSTDTQYF.

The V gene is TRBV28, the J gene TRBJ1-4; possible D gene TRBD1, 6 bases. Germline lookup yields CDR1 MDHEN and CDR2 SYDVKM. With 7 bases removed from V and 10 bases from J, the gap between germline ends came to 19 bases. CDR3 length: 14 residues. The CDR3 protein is CASTPGQGTGKLFF. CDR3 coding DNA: TGTGCCAGCACCCCGGGGCAGGGGACCGGAAAACTGTTTTTT.

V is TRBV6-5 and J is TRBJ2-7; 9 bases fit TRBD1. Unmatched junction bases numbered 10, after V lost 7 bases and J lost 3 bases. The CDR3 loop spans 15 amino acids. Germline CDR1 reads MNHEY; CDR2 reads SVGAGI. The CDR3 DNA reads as TGTGCCAGCATTCAGCGGGACAGGGATCACTACGAGCAGTACTTC. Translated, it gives CASIQRDRDHYEQYF.

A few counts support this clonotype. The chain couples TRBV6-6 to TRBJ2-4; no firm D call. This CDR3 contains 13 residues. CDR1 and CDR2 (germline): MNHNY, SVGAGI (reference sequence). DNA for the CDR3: TGTGCTGCCAGCGCGGTAGCCAAAAACATTCAGTACTTC. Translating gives CAASAVAKNIQYF.

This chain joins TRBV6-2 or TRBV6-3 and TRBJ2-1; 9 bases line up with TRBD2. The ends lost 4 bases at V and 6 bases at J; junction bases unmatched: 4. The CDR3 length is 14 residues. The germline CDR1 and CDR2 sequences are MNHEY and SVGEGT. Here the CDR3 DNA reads TGTGCCAGCAGTTCCGGGACTAGCTTCAATGAGCAGTTCTTC. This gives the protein CASSSGTSFNEQFF.

The CDR3 is CASSPGTSGNHNEQFF. The DNA of the CDR3 is TGTGCCAGCAGCCCCGGGACTAGCGGGAATCACAATGAGCAGTTCTTC. The J gene is TRBJ2-1, the V gene TRBV9; the match to TRBD2 covers 13 bases. V lost 4 bases and J lost 5; bases outside the gene matches: 6. The CDR3 covers 16 residues. The germline V gene has CDR1 SGDLS and CDR2 YYNGEE.

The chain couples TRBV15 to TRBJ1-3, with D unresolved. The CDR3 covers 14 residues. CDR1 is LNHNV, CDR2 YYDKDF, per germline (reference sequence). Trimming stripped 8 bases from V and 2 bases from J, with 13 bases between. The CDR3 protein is CATGNGVTGNTIYF. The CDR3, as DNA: TGTGCCACCGGAAACGGGGTCACTGGAAACACCATATATTTT.

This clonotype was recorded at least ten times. The chain's CDR3 is CASSLERRDEQFF. The DNA for the CDR3 is TGTGCCAGCAGCTTAGAGCGTCGCGATGAGCAGTTCTTC. The chain employs TRBV7-3 and TRBJ2-1; no clear D. The V and J ends lost 2 bases and 8 bases respectively, with 10 bases between them. Germline V gene sequence: CDR1 SGHTA, CDR2 FQGTGA. The CDR3 has 13 residues.

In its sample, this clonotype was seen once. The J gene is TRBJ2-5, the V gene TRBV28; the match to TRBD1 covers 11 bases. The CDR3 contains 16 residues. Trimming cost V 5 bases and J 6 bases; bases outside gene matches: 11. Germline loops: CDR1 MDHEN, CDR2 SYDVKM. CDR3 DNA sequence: TGTGCCAGCAGTCCTCGGGGACAGGGGGGTGGTAAGACCCAGTACTTC. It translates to CASSPRGQGGGKTQYF.

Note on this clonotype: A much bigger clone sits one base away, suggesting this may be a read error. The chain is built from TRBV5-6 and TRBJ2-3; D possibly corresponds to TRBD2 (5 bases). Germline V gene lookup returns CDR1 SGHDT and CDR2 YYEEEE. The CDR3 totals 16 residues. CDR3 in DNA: TGTGCCAACAGCCTCAGCGGACGTGCTAGCACAGATACGCAGTATTTT. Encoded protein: CANSLSGRASTDTQYF. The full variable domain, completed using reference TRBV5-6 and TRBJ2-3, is DAGVTQSPTHLIKTRGQQVTLRCSPKSGHDTVSWYQQALGQGPQFIFQYYEEEERQRGNFPDRFSGHQFPNYSSELNVNALLLGDSALYLCANSLSGRASTDTQYFGPGTRLTVL.

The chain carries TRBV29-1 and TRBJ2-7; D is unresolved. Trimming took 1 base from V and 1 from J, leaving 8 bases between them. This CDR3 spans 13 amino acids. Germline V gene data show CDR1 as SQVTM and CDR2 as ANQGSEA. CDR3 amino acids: CSVEGNESYEQYF. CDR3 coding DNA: TGCAGCGTTGAAGGAAACGAGTCCTACGAGCAGTACTTC.

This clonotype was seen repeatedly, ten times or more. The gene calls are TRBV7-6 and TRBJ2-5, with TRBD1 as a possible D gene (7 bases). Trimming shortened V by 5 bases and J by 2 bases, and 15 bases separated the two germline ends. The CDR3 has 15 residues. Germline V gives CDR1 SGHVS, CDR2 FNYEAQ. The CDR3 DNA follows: TGTGCCAGCAGCCAGGGGGGACGGATTCAAGAGACCCAGTACTTC. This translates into CASSQGGRIQETQYF. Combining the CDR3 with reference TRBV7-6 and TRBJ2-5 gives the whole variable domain GAGVSQSPRYKVTKRGQDVALRCDPISGHVSLYWYRQALGQGPEFLTYFNYEAQQDKSGLPNDRFSAERPEGSISTLTIQRTEQRDSAMYRCASSQGGRIQETQYFGPGTRLLVL.

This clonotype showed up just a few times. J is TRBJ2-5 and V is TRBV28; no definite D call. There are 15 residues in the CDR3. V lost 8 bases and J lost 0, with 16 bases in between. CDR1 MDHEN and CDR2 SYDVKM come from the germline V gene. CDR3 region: CASVGSRVNQETQYF. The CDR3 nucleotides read TGTGCCAGCGTGGGTTCCCGGGTCAACCAAGAGACCCAGTACTTC.

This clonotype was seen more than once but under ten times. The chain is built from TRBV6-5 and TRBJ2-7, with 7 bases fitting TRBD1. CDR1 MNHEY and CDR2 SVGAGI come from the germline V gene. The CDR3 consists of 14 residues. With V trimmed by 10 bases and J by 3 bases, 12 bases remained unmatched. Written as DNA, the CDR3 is TGTGCCACCCGTAGACAGGGTCCAATCTACGAGCAGTACTTC. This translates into CATRRQGPIYEQYF.

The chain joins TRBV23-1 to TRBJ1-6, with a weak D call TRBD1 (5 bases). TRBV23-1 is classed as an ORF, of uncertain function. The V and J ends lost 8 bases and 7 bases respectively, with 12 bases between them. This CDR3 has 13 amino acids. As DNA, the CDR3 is TGCGCCAGCCTCCGCGGGGGGAATTCACCCCTCCACTTT. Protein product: CASLRGGNSPLHF.